The 3 T cell receptor beta chains below all came from one sample that was sequenced in a study of long-term antiretroviral therapy in people with HIV. Run at survey level, the immunoSEQ assay was version v3.0. TCRdb keeps only in-frame clones here, not all; method: immunoSEQ multiplex PCR. The data show about 43,000 clones, with less than 95% seen just once and 2% to 2.5% held by the top ten. The specimen comprised unsorted PBMCs, sampled roughly 9.5 years after starting antiretroviral therapy. These receptors were collected from a man aged 25 to 40 with HIV.

The chain links TRBV9 to TRBJ2-3; D is unclear. Per the germline V gene, CDR1 is SGDLS and CDR2 is YYNGEE. With 0 bases removed from V and 4 bases from J, the gap between germline ends came to 3 bases. The CDR3 has 12 residues. The CDR3 DNA is TGTGCCAGCAGCGTAGACGCAGATACGCAGTATTTT. Its translation is CASSVDADTQYF.

The chain has TRBV2 and TRBJ2-5; 7 positions agree with TRBD2. V trimming: 7 bases; J trimming: 5 bases; junction bases outside the gene matches: 10. The germline gives CDR1 SNHLY, CDR2 FYNNEI. This CDR3 has 14 amino acids. CDR3 loop: CASMGGTARETQYF. CDR3 nucleotide sequence: TGTGCCAGCATGGGGGGGACGGCCCGGGAGACCCAGTACTTC.

The chain carries TRBV5-6 and TRBJ1-2; D gene unclear. Between the trimmed V and J ends, which lost 1 base and 3 bases, there was a span of 13 bases. Germline V gene sequence: CDR1 SGHDT, CDR2 YYEEEE. The CDR3 covers 15 residues. CDR3: CASSLIPDEYYGYTF. In DNA, the CDR3 is TGTGCCAGCAGCTTGATTCCGGACGAGTACTATGGCTACACCTTC.